The sequence of this T cell receptor beta chain was determined in a study of blood T cell repertoires in COVID-19. About the study: The United States, Italy and Spain provided the acute and convalescent COVID-19 samples. The analysed material was cDNA or gDNA that came from T cells, B-cell-depleted T cells, or PBMCs.

Assay: immunoSEQ multiplex PCR; the TCRdb copy retains only in-frame clones and omits some. The sample has 90,000 or so clones, 80% to 90% seen once. The source is a man aged 55 to 70 with acute or convalescent COVID-19. Sequenced sample: peripheral blood.

The CDR3 sequence: CASSPRDRVGYGYTF. The CDR3, as DNA: TGTGCCAGCAGCCCGAGGGACAGGGTTGGCTATGGCTACACCTTC. The V call is TRBV5-8, the J call TRBJ1-2, with TRBD1 matching over 9 bases. The CDR3 totals 15 residues. V was pared by 4 bases and J by 4 bases, with 8 bases of the junction left unmatched. Germline assignment: CDR1 SGHTS and CDR2 YDEGEE. Supplemented by reference TRBV5-8 and TRBJ1-2, the full variable domain reads EAGVTQSPTHLIKTRGQQATLRCSPISGHTSVYWYQQALGLGLQFLLWYDEGEERNRGNFPPRFSGRQFPNYSSELNVNALELEDSALYLCASSPRDRVGYGYTFGSGTRLTVV.